This T cell receptor (beta chain) was sequenced for a study of cytomegalovirus exposure and HLA in healthy donors. PCR primers comprised 60 Vbeta and 13 Jbeta primers. Method: immunoSEQ multiplex PCR; TCRdb's copy keeps in-frame clones and lacks some. The sample holds 150,000 to 200,000 clones, 60% to 80% seen once. The germline V gene has CDR1 SGHRS and CDR2 YFSETQ. Germline trimming cut 2 bases from V and 11 bases from J; bases unmatched to any gene: 10. This CDR3 comprises 14 residues. The sequence was obtained from a man aged 18-30 years in good health and CMV-seropositive. V gene TRBV5-1 combines with J gene TRBJ1-1, with 9 bases matching TRBD1. The sample taken for sequencing was PBMCs. CDR3 coding DNA: TGCGCCAGCAGCTTAGCGGACAGGGGATTAGGGGCTTTCTTT. Its translation is CASSLADRGLGAFF. The full variable domain, in which reference TRBV5-1 and TRBJ1-1 provide the parts outside the CDR3, is KAGVTQTPRYLIKTRGQQVTLSCSPISGHRSVSWYQQTPGQGLQFLFEYFSETQRNKGNFPGRFSGRQFSNSRSEMNVSTLELGDSALYLCASSLADRGLGAFFGQGTRLTVV.